This T cell receptor (beta chain) was sequenced for a study of early T cells in non-severe SARS-CoV-2 infection. About the study: The authors sequenced bulk RNA from unsorted whole blood, leaving chains unpaired.

Turning to this clonotype: The antigen is not known.

TCRdb used MiXCR to reprocess the 5' RACE reads, holding one entry per CDR3 protein. The table has 90,000 or so distinct CDR3 sequences, about 16% seen once. Whole-study results and caveats: Reliance on VDJdb matching favored anti-spike CD8 responses; private and CD4 specificities were missed.

CDR1 is MNHEY and CDR2 is SVGEGT in the germline V gene. Trimming left V 6 bases short and J 4 bases short, with 9 bases between. This CDR3 has 13 amino acids. What was sequenced was whole blood. The source is an adult who was a healthcare worker with PCR-confirmed SARS-CoV-2 infection or an uninfected control (not recorded which). The chain employs TRBV6-2 or TRBV6-3 and TRBJ2-2; D is unclear. CDR3 sequence: CASSPVPTGELFF. The CDR3 DNA reads as TGTGCCAGCAGCCCGGTCCCCACCGGGGAGCTGTTTTTT.